The 9 T cell receptor beta chains reported below all come from one sample, sequenced in a study of T cell responses to AZD1222 COVID-19 vaccine. Here immunoSEQ multiplex PCR was the method, and the copy in TCRdb shows in-frame clones only, minus some. This repertoire shows about 120,000 clones, about 90% found once; its top ten account for 7.5%. The starting material was peripheral blood, obtained on day 0 of AZD1222 vaccination. All receptors derive from an adult in good health.

The chain carries TRBV28 and TRBJ1-5; 7 nucleotides agree with TRBD1. The CDR3 loop spans 14 amino acids. The J segment lost 3 bases and the V segment lost 6 bases, leaving 5 bases of the junction unmatched. The germline gives CDR1 MDHEN, CDR2 SYDVKM. The CDR3 DNA sequence: TGTGCCAGCAGCGCGGACAGGATCAATCAGCCCCAGCATTTT. It translates to CASSADRINQPQHF.

The chain joins TRBV9 to TRBJ1-5, with D possibly TRBD1 on 6 matching bases. The CDR3 consists of 15 residues. Germline V gene data show CDR1 as SGDLS and CDR2 as YYNGEE. Trimming pared 0 bases from V and 5 bases from J, leaving 12 bases between. CDR3 sequence (DNA): TGTGCCAGCAGCGTAGCCGGACAGCCTGATCAGCCCCAGCATTTT. Residues: CASSVAGQPDQPQHF.

This clone came up once. The chain recombines TRBV27 with TRBJ2-1; no clear D gene. The CDR3 extends over 15 amino acids. CDR1 and CDR2 (germline): MNHEY, SMNVEV (reference sequence). V dropped 5 bases and J dropped 4 bases, with 15 bases sitting between them. The CDR3 region is CASSRQALGYNEQFF. CDR3 sequence (DNA): TGTGCCAGCAGTCGTCAGGCCCTGGGATACAATGAGCAGTTCTTC.

In DNA form, the CDR3 reads TGCGCCAGCAGCTTGGGCGGGTATTCGGAGACCCAGTACTTC. Protein: CASSLGGYSETQYF. The V and J genes are TRBV5-1 and TRBJ2-5; D perhaps matches TRBD2 (5 bases). CDR3 length: 14 residues. Deletions cut 0 bases from V and 5 bases from J, with 11 bases between. CDR1 and CDR2 from the germline V gene are SGHRS and YFSETQ.

V gene TRBV19 combines with J gene TRBJ2-7; the D gene is possibly TRBD1 (6 bases). The V gene's germline CDR1 is LNHDA and CDR2 SQIVND (reference sequence). The CDR3 is 16 residues long. V was cut by 8 bases and J by 3 bases, with 23 bases left in between. The DNA of the CDR3 is TGTGCCAGTCTCCCACCTTCGACAGGAGAGAGCTACGAGCAGTACTTC. This translates into CASLPPSTGESYEQYF.

The table lists this clone with a few counts. One junction end disagrees with the germline gene, perhaps due to a read error. V usage is TRBV5-6 and J usage is TRBJ1-4; perhaps TRBD1 as D (5 bases). Germline V gives CDR1 SGHDT, CDR2 YYEEEE. This CDR3 has 14 amino acids. The CDR3 DNA is TGTGCCAGCACCTTGTCAGGGTGGGATGAAAAACTGTTTTTT. It yields the protein CASTLSGWDEKLFF. The variable domain in full, completed from reference TRBV5-6 and TRBJ1-4, reads DAGVTQSPTHLIKTRGQQVTLRCSPKSGHDTVSWYQQALGQGPQFIFQYYEEEERQRGNFPDRFSGHQFPNYSSELNVNALLLGDSALYLCASTLSGWDEKLFFGSGTQLSVL.

The chain uses TRBV9 and TRBJ2-3; perhaps TRBD1 as D (6 bases). Between the trimmed V and J ends, which lost 0 bases and 3 bases, there was a span of 8 bases. The CDR3 has 14 residues. Looked up from germline, CDR1 is SGDLS and CDR2 is YYNGEE. CDR3 sequence (DNA): TGTGCCAGCAGCGTAGCGCAGGGGACAGATACGCAGTATTTT. This translates into CASSVAQGTDTQYF.

The V and J genes are TRBV7-9 and TRBJ1-4; no reliable D call. V lost 3 bases, J lost 8 bases, and 13 bases lay in between. The germline CDR1 and CDR2 sequences are SEHNR and FQNEAQ (reference sequence). The CDR3 covers 14 residues. The CDR3 sequence is CASSLAAEWEKLFF. CDR3 sequence (DNA): TGTGCCAGCAGCTTGGCGGCAGAATGGGAAAAACTGTTTTTT.

This chain connects TRBV27 to TRBJ1-6; TRBD1 agrees at 9 bases. This CDR3 spans 15 amino acids. Germline V lookup: CDR1 MNHEY, CDR2 SMNVEV (reference sequence). Trimming took 2 bases from V and 10 from J; bases not matched to a gene: 6. CDR3 loop: CASSLGTGNGSPLHF. The CDR3 region has the DNA TGTGCCAGCAGTTTAGGGACAGGGAACGGATCACCCCTCCACTTT.